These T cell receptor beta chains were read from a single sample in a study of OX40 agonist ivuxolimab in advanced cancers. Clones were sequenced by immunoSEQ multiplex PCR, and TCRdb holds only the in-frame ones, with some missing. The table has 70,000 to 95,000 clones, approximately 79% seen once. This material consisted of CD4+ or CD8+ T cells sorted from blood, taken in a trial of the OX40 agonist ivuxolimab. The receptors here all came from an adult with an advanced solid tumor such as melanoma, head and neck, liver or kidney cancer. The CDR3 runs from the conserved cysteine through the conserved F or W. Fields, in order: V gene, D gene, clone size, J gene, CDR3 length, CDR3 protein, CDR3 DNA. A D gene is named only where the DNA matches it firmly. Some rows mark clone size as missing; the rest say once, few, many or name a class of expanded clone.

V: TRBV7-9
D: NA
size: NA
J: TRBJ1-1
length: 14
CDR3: CASSSIPYRTEAFF
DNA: TGTGCCAGCAGCTCTATACCATACCGGACTGAAGCTTTCTTT

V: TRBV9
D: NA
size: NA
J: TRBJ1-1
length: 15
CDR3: CASSVGIAENTEAFF
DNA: TGTGCCAGCAGCGTAGGGATTGCAGAGAACACTGAAGCTTTCTTT

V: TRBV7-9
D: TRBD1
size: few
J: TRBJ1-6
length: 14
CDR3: CASSRGGFGSPLHF
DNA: TGTGCCAGCAGCCGAGGGGGCTTTGGGTCACCCCTCCACTTT

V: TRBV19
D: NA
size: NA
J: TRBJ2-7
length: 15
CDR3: CATGAQGGSSYEQYF
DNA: TGTGCCACAGGGGCCCAGGGGGGCAGCTCCTACGAGCAGTACTTC

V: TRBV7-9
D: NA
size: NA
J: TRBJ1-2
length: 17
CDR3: CASSLREFTTSDYGYTF
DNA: TGTGCCAGCAGCTTAAGGGAGTTTACTACCTCGGACTATGGCTACACCTTC

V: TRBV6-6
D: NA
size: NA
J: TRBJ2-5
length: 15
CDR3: CASSYSPTTQETQYF
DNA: TGTGCCAGCAGTTACTCCCCAACGACCCAAGAGACCCAGTACTTC

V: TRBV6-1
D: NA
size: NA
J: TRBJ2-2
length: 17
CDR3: CASSEGLYGSRTGELFF
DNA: TGTGCCAGCAGTGAAGGTCTATACGGGAGTCGGACCGGGGAGCTGTTTTTT

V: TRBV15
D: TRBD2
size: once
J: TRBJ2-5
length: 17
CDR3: CATSGLAGGRNQETQYF
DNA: TGTGCCACCAGCGGACTAGCGGGAGGCCGCAACCAAGAGACCCAGTACTTC

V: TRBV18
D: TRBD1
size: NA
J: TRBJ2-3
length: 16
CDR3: CANPLSGTGITDTQYF
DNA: TGTGCCAACCCACTATCCGGGACAGGAATTACAGATACGCAGTATTTT

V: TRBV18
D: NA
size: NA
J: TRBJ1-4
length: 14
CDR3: CASSPGDFLVQLFF
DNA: TGTGCCAGCTCACCAGGGGACTTTTTGGTGCAACTGTTTTTT

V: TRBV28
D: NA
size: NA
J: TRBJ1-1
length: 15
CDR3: CASSLSPRGNTEAFF
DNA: TGTGCCAGCAGTTTATCTCCCCGTGGGAACACTGAAGCTTTCTTT

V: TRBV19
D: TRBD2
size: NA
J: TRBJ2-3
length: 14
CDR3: CASRLAGGTDTQYF
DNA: TGTGCCAGTAGATTGGCGGGAGGTACAGATACGCAGTATTTT

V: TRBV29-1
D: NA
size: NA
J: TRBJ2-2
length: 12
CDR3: CSVKLDTGELFF
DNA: TGCAGCGTCAAACTAGACACCGGGGAGCTGTTTTTT

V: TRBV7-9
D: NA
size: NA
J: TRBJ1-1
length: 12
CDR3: CATATENTEAFF
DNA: TGTGCCACAGCTACAGAGAACACTGAAGCTTTCTTT

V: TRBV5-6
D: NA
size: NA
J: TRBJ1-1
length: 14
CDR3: CASSLAGRNTEAFF
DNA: TGTGCCAGCAGCTTGGCAGGTAGGAACACTGAAGCTTTCTTT

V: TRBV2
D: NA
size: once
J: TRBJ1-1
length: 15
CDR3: CASSDGRRDRDGAFF
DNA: TGTGCCAGCAGTGATGGTCGGAGAGATAGGGACGGGGCTTTCTTT

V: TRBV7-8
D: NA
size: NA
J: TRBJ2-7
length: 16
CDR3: CASSLAGIQAAYEQYF
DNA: TGTGCCAGCAGCTTAGCGGGGATCCAAGCAGCCTACGAGCAGTACTTC

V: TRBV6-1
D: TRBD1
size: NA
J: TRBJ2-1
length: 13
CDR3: CASKDRTYNEQFF
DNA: TGTGCCAGCAAGGACAGGACCTACAATGAGCAGTTCTTC

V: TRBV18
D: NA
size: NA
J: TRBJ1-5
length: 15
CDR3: CASSPDKTSNQPQHF
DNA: TGTGCCAGCTCACCGGACAAAACTAGCAATCAGCCCCAGCATTTT

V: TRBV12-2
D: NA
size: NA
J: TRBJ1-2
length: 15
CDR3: CASRLVENGEVGYTF
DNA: TGTGCAAGTCGCCTCGTCGAGAATGGGGAGGTTGGCTACACCTTC

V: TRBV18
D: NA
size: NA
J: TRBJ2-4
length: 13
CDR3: CASSPGAKNIQYF
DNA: TGTGCCAGCTCACCGGGTGCCAAAAACATTCAGTACTTC

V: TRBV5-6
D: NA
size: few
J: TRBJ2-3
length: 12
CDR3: CASSLGGDTQYF
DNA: TGTGCCAGCAGCTTAGGTGGGGATACGCAGTATTTT

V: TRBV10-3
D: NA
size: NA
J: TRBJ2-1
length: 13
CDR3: CAIGGSSYNEQFF
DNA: TGTGCCATCGGTGGGAGCTCCTACAATGAGCAGTTCTTC

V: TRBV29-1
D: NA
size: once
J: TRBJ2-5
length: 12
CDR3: CSVEFQAETQYF
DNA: TGCAGCGTTGAATTTCAGGCGGAGACCCAGTACTTC

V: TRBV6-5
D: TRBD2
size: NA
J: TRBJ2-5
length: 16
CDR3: CASSYSRTSGTETQYF
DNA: TGTGCCAGCAGTTACTCCCGGACTAGCGGGACAGAGACCCAGTACTTC

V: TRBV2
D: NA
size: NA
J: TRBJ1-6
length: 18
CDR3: CASSEGRGSSSYNSPLHF
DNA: TGTGCCAGCAGTGAAGGCCGGGGTTCCAGTTCCTATAATTCACCCCTCCACTTT

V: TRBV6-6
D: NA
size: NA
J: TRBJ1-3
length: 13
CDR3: CASSFNSGNTIYF
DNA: TGTGCCAGCAGTTTCAACTCTGGAAACACCATATATTTT

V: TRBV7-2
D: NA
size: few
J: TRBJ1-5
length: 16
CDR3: CASSRGTTYSNQPQHF
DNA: TGTGCCAGCAGCCGAGGGACAACTTATAGCAATCAGCCCCAGCATTTT